The 6 T cell receptor beta chains listed next were all sequenced from one sample in a study of blood T cell repertoires in COVID-19. Assay: immunoSEQ multiplex PCR; the TCRdb copy retains only in-frame clones and omits some. This sample yields 200,000 or so clones, of which 87% are seen a single time; roughly 7.2% belongs to the top ten. The material sequenced was PBMCs or T cells enriched from blood (not recorded which). Source of these receptors: a young man in a cohort exposed to, infected with or recovered from COVID-19 (not recorded which).

The chain couples TRBV4-2 to TRBJ1-5; possibly TRBD1 for D (5 bases). Trimming shortened V by 3 bases and J by 0 bases, and 12 bases separated the two germline ends. The CDR3 length is 16 residues. The germline gives CDR1 LGHNA, CDR2 YNFKEQ. Written as DNA, the CDR3 is TGTGCCAGCAGCCATCTGGGGCAGCTTAGCAATCAGCCCCAGCATTTT. Protein: CASSHLGQLSNQPQHF.

The chain carries TRBV20-1 and TRBJ1-3; a possible D gene is TRBD1 (5 bases). CDR3 length: 11 residues. Looked up from germline, CDR1 is DFQATT and CDR2 is SNEGSKA (reference sequence). The CDR3 here is CGRQLGNTIYF. Here the CDR3 DNA reads TGCGGAAGACAGTTAGGAAACACCATATATTTT.

CDR3 DNA sequence: TGTGCCAGCAGCCTTGGGACAGGGGTCGGCTACTATAATTCACCCCTCCACTTT. It yields the protein CASSLGTGVGYYNSPLHF. The chain uses TRBV28 and TRBJ1-6; the match to TRBD1 covers 10 bases. CDR1 and CDR2 (germline): MDHEN, SYDVKM. This CDR3 is 18 amino acids long. Germline trimming cut 6 bases from V and 3 bases from J; bases unmatched to any gene: 11.

The chain is built from TRBV20-1 and TRBJ2-5, with 7 bases that match TRBD1. CDR3 length: 15 residues. CDR1 is DFQATT and CDR2 is SNEGSKA in the germline V gene (reference sequence). The V gene end was trimmed by 3 bases and the J gene end by 1 base; junction bases not matched to a gene: 8. This CDR3 reads CSASQPRTGQETQYF. CDR3 in DNA: TGCAGTGCTAGTCAACCCCGGACAGGCCAAGAGACCCAGTACTTC.

This clone was counted only a few times. The rearrangement uses TRBV7-8 and TRBJ2-7; TRBD2 agrees at 7 bases. This CDR3 contains 15 residues. V was pared by 3 bases and J by 7 bases, with 12 bases of the junction left unmatched. In germline, CDR1 is SGHVS, CDR2 FQNEAQ. The CDR3 DNA reads TGTGCCAGCAGCTTGGGCGGGAGACTAGTGAGTGAGCAGTACTTC. It codes for CASSLGGRLVSEQYF.

This chain uses TRBV2 with TRBJ1-1; a possible D gene is TRBD1 (6 bases). The germline V gene has CDR1 SNHLY and CDR2 FYNNEI. This CDR3 is 16 amino acids long. Trimming cost V 10 bases and J 4 bases, with 25 bases left between them. The CDR3 bases are TGTGCCACCGACAAAGTGGCAGGGGCGCAGGGCACTGAAGCTTTCTTT. It codes for CATDKVAGAQGTEAFF.